The T cell receptor beta chain under discussion was sequenced for a study of human T cells and chemical hapten exposure. Study background: Read at 6 days, the patch tests placed 0.01% DPC on the upper back. Findings and limits, study-wide: The study found expanded TCRs formed significantly more large CDR3 similarity clusters than controls.

Concerning this clonotype itself: Its antigen is not identified.

The CDR3 extends over 15 amino acids. Germline V gene data show CDR1 as MNHEY and CDR2 as SMNVEV (reference sequence). Trimming removed 5 bases from V and 6 bases from J; junction bases left unmatched: 6. Described time point: patch test 3, about 24 weeks after DPC sensitization. Treatment noted: therapeutic diphenylcyclopropenone sensitization with weekly scalp DPC. TCRdb itself ran the RACE reads through MiXCR, one entry per CDR3 protein. The data contain some 96,000 distinct CDR3 sequences, 27% of them singletons. The TCR sequence derives from a man in his forties or fifties with alopecia areata. Some clones in this sample may be carry-over from other donors' samples. This chain links TRBV27 with TRBJ1-6, with TRBD1 identical over 8 bases. Sequences were derived from whole blood, sampled in connection with sensitization to the hapten diphenylcyclopropenone (DPC). As DNA, the CDR3 is TGTGCCAGCAGTACAGACAGGGGCCCTAATTCACCCCTCCACTTT. The encoded protein is CASSTDRGPNSPLHF.